This TCR beta chain came from a study of shared T cell receptors in the human thymus. The germline V and J ends were trimmed by 7 bases and 4 bases, with 9 bases remaining between them. Germline V lookup: CDR1 ENHRY, CDR2 SYGVKD. This CDR3 contains 12 residues. Sequencing was performed with immunoSEQ multiplex PCR; in TCRdb, only in-frame clones are kept and a portion is missing. The sample has roughly 500,000 clones, around 78% seen once; the top ten hold 0.013%. Separately, the same data were catalogued under a study of human thymus T cells. That source reports: Serving as donors were healthy Finnish infants, each of whom was having open corrective surgery for congenital heart defects.

The gene calls are TRBV10-3 and TRBJ2-3; the D is unclear. This TCR was recovered from a boy in the first two years of life with a congenital heart defect. Sequences were obtained from thymocytes. The CDR3 nucleotides are TGTGCCATCAAGGCTAGGTCAGATACGCAGTATTTT. Amino acids: CAIKARSDTQYF.